This T cell receptor (beta chain) is drawn from a study of CD8+CD57+ T cells in acquired aplastic anemia. Germline assignment: CDR1 MNHEY and CDR2 SVGEGT. CDR3 size: 12 residues. With 5 bases removed from V and 8 bases from J, the gap between germline ends came to 11 bases. Genomic DNA served as template for TCR beta VDJ and CDR3 profiling. TCRdb reprocessed the reads with MiXCR, giving one entry per CDR3 protein. The table records about 220,000 distinct CDR3 sequences, 30% to 40% of them present only once. The gene calls are TRBV6-2 or TRBV6-3 and TRBJ2-3; D might be TRBD1 (5 bases). The sequenced sample consisted of sorted CD4+, CD8+, or CD8+CD57+ T cells (not recorded which) from PBMCs. The source of this sequence is a human donor in good health, serving as a control. CDR3 bases: TGTGCCAGCAGTAACCTCAGGGCTACGCAGTATTTT. Amino acids: CASSNLRATQYF.